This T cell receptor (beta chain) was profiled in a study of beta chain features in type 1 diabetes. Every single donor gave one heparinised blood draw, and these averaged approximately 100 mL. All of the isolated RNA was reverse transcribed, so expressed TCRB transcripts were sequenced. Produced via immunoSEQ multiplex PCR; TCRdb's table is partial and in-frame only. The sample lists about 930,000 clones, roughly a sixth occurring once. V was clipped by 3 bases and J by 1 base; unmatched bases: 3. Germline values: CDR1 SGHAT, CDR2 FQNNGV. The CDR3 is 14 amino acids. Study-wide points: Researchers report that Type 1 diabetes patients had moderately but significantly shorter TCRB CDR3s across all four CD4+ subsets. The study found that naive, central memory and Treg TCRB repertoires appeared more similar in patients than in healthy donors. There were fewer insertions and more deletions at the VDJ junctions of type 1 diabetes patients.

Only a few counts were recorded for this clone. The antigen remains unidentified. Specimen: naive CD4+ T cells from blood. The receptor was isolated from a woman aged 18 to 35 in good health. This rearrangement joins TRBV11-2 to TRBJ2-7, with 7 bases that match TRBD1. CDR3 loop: CASSLGQRSYEQYF. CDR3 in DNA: TGTGCCAGCAGCTTGGGACAGAGATCCTACGAGCAGTACTTC.